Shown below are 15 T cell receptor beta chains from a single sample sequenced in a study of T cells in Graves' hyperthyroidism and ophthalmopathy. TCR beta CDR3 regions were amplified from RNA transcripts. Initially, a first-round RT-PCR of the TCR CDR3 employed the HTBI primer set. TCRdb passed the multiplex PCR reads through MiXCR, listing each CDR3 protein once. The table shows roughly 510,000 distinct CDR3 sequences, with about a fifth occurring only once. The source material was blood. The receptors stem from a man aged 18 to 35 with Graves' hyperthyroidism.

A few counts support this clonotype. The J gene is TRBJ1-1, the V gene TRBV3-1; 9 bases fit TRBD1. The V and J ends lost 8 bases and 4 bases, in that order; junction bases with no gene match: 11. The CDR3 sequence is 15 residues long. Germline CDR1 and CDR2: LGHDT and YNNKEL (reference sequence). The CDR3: CASCSSGTGSTEAFF. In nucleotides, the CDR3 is TGTGCCAGCTGTTCCTCAGGGACAGGGTCCACTGAAGCTTTCTTT.

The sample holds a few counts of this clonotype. CDR3 DNA sequence: TGCAGTGCCAGCCAGGGGACTAGCTGGTCGGTCGAGCAGTACTTC. Protein: CSASQGTSWSVEQYF. The J gene is TRBJ2-7, the V gene TRBV20-1; 9 bases match TRBD2. The trim removed 6 bases at V and 6 bases at J, leaving 15 bases unmatched. Germline CDR1 reads DFQATT; CDR2 reads SNEGSKA (reference sequence). This CDR3 is built from 15 residues.

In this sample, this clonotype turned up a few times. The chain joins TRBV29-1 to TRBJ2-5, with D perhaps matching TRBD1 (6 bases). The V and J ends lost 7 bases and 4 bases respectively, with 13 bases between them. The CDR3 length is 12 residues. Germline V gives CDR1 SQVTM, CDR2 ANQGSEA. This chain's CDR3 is CSADQGRETQYF. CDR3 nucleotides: TGCAGCGCCGACCAGGGGAGAGAGACCCAGTACTTC.

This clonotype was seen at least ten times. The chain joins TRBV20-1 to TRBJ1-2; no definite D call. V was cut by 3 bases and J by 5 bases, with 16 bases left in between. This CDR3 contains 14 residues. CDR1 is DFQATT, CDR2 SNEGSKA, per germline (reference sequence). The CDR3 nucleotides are TGCAGTGCTAGGGAGCCGGCACCCCTTTATGGCTACACCTTC. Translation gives CSAREPAPLYGYTF.

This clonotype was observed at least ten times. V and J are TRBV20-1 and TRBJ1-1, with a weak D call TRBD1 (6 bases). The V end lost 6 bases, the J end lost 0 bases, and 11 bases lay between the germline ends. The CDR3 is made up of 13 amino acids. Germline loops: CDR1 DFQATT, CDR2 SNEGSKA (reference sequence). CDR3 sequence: CSARRDMNTEAFF. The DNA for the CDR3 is TGCAGTGCCAGGCGGGACATGAACACTGAAGCTTTCTTT.

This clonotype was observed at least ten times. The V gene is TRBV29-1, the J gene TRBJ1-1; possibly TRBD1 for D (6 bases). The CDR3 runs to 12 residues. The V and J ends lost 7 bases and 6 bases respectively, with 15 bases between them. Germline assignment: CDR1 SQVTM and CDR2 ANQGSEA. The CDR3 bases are TGCAGCGCAAGATATGGGGGGCCTGAAGCTTTCTTT. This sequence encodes CSARYGGPEAFF.

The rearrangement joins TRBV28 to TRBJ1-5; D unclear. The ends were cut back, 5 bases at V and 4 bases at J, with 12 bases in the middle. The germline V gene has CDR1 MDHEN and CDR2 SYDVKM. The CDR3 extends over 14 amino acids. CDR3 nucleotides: TGTGCCAGCAGTCCTACGGCGGGGAATCAGCCCCAGCATTTT. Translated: CASSPTAGNQPQHF.

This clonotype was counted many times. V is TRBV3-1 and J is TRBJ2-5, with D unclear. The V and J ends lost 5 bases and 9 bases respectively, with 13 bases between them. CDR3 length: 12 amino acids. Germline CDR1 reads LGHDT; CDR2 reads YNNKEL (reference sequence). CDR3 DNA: TGTGCCAGCAGCTTACCCTACGGTCCCCAGTACTTC. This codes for CASSLPYGPQYF.

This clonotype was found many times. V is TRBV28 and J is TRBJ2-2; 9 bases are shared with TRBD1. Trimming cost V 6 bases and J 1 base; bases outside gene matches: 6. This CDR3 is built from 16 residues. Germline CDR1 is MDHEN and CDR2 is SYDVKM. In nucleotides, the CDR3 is TGTGCCAGCAGAGATCCGGGACAGGGGAACACCGGGGAGCTGTTTTTT. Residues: CASRDPGQGNTGELFF.

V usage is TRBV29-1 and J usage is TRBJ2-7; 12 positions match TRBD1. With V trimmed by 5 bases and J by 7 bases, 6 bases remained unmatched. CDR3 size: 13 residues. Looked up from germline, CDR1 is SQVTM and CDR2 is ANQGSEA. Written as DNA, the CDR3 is TGCAGCGTTCGGGGACAGGGGGCCGGGGAGCAGTACTTC. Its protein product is CSVRGQGAGEQYF.

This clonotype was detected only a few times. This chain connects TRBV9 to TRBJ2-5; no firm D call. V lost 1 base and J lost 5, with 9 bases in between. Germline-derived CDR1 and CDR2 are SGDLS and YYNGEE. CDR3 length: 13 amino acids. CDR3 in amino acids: CASSVTSRETQYF. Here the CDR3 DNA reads TGTGCCAGCAGCGTAACCAGTCGGGAGACCCAGTACTTC.

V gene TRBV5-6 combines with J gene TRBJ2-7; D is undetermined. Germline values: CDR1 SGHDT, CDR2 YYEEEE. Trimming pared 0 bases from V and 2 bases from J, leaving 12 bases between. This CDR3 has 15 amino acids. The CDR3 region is CASSLEWTDAYEQYF. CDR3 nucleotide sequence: TGTGCCAGCAGCTTGGAGTGGACGGACGCCTACGAGCAGTACTTC.

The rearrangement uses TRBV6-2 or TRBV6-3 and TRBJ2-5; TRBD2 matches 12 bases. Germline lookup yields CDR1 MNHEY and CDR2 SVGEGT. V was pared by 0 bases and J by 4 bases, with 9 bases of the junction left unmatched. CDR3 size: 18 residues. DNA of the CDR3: TGTGCCAGCAGTTACTCGACTAGCGGGGGCACAGGGCGAGAGACCCAGTACTTC. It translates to CASSYSTSGGTGRETQYF.

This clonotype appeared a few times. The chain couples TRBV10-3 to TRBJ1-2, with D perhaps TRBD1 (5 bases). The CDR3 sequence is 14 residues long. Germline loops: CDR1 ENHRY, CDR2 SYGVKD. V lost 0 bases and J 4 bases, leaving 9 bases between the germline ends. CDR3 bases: TGTGCCATCAGTGAGTCGGGGCGTGGCTATGGCTACACCTTC. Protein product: CAISESGRGYGYTF.

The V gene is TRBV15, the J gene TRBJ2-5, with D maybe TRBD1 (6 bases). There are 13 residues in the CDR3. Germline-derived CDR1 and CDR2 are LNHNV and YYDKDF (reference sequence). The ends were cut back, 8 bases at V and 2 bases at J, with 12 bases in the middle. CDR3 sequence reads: CATGGAAQETQYF. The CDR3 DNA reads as TGTGCCACCGGGGGCGCAGCGCAAGAGACCCAGTACTTC.